This T cell receptor beta chain is from a study of blood T cells in healthy people across ages. About the research overall: About one barcoded beta molecule was captured per two T cells (by template switching).

It was with a sample-barcoded 5' primer and a J-beta primer mix that a second PCR of about 6 to 11 cycles was run. All samples gave at least 2.5 million CDR3-containing paired-end reads. Using its own MiXCR run on the 5' RACE reads, TCRdb lists one record per CDR3 protein. The sample lists 1.5 million to 2 million distinct CDR3 sequences, roughly 30% occurring once. In its sample, this clonotype was seen a few times. The antigen remains undetermined. Germline assignment: CDR1 LNHNV and CDR2 YYDKDF (reference sequence). J lost 3 bases, V lost 6 bases, and 7 bases had no gene match. The CDR3 is made up of 16 amino acids. Findings of the study overall: Long-lived donors had more naive CD4+ cells and higher diversity than aged donors.

Material for sequencing was blood. The chain is built from TRBV15 and TRBJ2-5; 13 positions agree with TRBD2. The sequence came from a woman younger than 45 in good health. Here the CDR3 DNA reads TGTGCCACCAGTCGACGGGGGACTAGCGGGAAAGAGACCCAGTACTTC. This sequence encodes CATSRRGTSGKETQYF.